The clone carrying this T cell receptor (beta chain) has only one observation. This CDR3 is 17 amino acids long. After removal of 0 bases from V and 0 bases from J, the junction contained 3 bases not matched to a gene. Germline V lookup: CDR1 SGHNT, CDR2 YYREEE (reference sequence). This entry comes from a study of Ad26.COV2.S vaccination and SARS-CoV-2 variants. Repertoires were generated with immunoSEQ multiplex PCR, while TCRdb's copy carries only in-frame clones and drops some. The sample carries roughly 380,000 clones, approximately 90% recorded once. The treatment is: some 19 received Ad26.COV2.S at low or high dose, single or two shots; a few received placebo; per-sample allocation not given. Material that was analyzed had been drawn on day 63 after the first vaccine or placebo injection.

This clonotype was obtained from a person between 18 and 65 years old who received the Ad26.COV2.S COVID-19 vaccine or a placebo. The starting material was peripheral blood, obtained in a trial of Ad26.COV2.S vaccine versus placebo. The chain recombines TRBV5-4 with TRBJ2-2; 9 bases fit TRBD2. As DNA, the CDR3 is TGTGCCAGCAGCTTGGGTAGCGGGGGAACGAACACCGGGGAGCTGTTTTTT. Protein product: CASSLGSGGTNTGELFF.